This T cell receptor (beta chain) was identified during a study of OX40 agonist ivuxolimab in advanced cancers. Study overall: Patients with hepatocellular carcinoma, melanoma, renal cell or head and neck cancer made up the dose-escalation patients. Anti-PD-1, anti-PD-L1 or anti-CTLA-4 therapy given earlier was allowed, and 40% had some. Points from the study as a whole: CD8+ T cells showed, on average, more clonal expansion than CD4+ cells. Part of the nonresponder group also had normalized T-cell clonal expansion that was low.

Measured with immunoSEQ multiplex PCR; TCRdb has only the in-frame clones, and not every one. Among roughly 70,000 clones, around 87% were seen once, and the ten largest hold about 2.1%. Details on this clone: Its antigen is not identified.

The TCR sequence derives from an adult with an advanced solid tumor such as melanoma, head and neck, liver or kidney cancer. The material was CD4+ or CD8+ T cells sorted from blood, obtained in a trial of the OX40 agonist ivuxolimab.

CDR3 DNA sequence: TGCGCCAGCCAACTAACAGGGGGCAATAGCGGGGAGCTGTTTTTT. As protein: CASQLTGGNSGELFF. This rearrangement joins TRBV5-1 to TRBJ2-2, with 9 positions matching TRBD1. The junction had 11 bases not matched to a gene; V was cut back by 7 bases and J by 7 bases. The CDR3 extends over 15 amino acids. From germline, CDR1 is SGHRS and CDR2 YFSETQ.